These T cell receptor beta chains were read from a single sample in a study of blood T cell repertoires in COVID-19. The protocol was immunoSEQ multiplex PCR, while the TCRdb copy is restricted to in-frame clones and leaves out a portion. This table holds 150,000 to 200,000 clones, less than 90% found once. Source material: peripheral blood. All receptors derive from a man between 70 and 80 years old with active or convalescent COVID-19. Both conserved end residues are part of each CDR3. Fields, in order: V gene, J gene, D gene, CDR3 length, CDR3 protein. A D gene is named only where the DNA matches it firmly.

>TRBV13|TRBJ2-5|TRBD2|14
CASTEAGGPETQYF
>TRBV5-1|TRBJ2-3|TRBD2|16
CASSFGGGRTTDTQYF
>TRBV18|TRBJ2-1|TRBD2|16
CASSSKLAGDGNEQFF
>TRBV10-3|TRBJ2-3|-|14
CAISETENTDTQYF
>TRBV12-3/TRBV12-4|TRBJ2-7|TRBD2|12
CASSWTSGWQYF
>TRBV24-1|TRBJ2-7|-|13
CATSDGGSYEQYF
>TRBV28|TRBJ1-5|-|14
CAITKDSINQPQHF
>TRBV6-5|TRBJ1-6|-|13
CATRFSDNSPLHF
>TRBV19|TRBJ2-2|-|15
CASSIAGAPTGELFF
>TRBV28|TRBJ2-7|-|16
CASSLGAGESPYEQYF
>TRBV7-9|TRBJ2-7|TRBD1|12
CASSRQGYEQYF
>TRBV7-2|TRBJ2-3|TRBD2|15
CASSLDSSGVDTQYF
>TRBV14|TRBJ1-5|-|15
CASSPSGGSNQPQHF
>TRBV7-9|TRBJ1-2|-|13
CASSPFSSGGYTF
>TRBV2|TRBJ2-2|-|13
CASSVEGGGELFF
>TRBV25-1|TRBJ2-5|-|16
CASSDLLSGSQETQYF
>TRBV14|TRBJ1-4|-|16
CASSQPFSGTNEKLFF
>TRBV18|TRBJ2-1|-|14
CASSPPSSYNEQFF
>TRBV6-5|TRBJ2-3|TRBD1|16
CASSYLGTGSPDTQYF
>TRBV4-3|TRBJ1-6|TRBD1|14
CASSRTGVGSPLHF
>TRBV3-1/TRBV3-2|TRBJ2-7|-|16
CASSQSQGWSSYEQYF
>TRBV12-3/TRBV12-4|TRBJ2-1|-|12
CASASLRGPSFF
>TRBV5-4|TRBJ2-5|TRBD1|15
CASSAAGGRLETQYF
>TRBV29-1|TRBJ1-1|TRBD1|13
CSVGTGLNTEAFF
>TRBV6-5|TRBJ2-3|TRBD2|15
CASSYGGLAGDTQYF
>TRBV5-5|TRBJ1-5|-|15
CASSLAWGGLQPQHF
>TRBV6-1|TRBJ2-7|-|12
CASSERYYEQYF
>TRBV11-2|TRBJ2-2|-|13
CASSLARAGELFF
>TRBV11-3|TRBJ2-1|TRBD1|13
CASGRQGGNEQFF
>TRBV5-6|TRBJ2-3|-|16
CASSLYFASGTDTQYF